This T cell receptor (beta chain) was captured in a study of cytomegalovirus exposure and HLA in healthy donors. The CDR3 sequence is 14 residues long. Trimming removed 4 bases from V and 5 bases from J, with 15 bases in between. Germline CDR1 SGHRS, CDR2 YFSETQ. Study-wide findings and caveats: Later on, analysis showed that most CMV-associated TCR beta chains appeared to be HLA-restricted.

About this clone itself: Its antigen is not identified.

The primer mix had 60 Vbeta and 13 Jbeta primers. As processed by the authors: A later analysis tallied approximately 80 million unique TCR beta chains, approximately 10 million of them shared. TCRdb keeps only in-frame clones here, not all; method: immunoSEQ multiplex PCR. That table gives V, J and clone size, and the DNA gave D and trimming. The profile shows roughly 78,000 clones, approximately 70% of them singletons. The chain couples TRBV5-1 to TRBJ2-5; tentative D call: TRBD2 (6 bases). The receptor was derived from a man aged 35-49 years in good health and CMV-seropositive. The material sequenced was PBMCs. The CDR3 loop is CASSGGGSVETQYF. CDR3 nucleotide sequence: TGCGCCAGCAGCGGCGGAGGGAGTGTGGAGACCCAGTACTTC.